Listed below are T cell receptor beta chains from one sample, sequenced in a study of OX40 agonist ivuxolimab in advanced cancers. Assay: immunoSEQ multiplex PCR; the TCRdb copy retains only in-frame clones and omits some. The sample carries approximately 82,000 clones, 84% recorded once. This material consisted of CD4+ or CD8+ T cells sorted from blood, taken in a trial of the OX40 agonist ivuxolimab. The receptors here all came from an adult with an advanced solid tumor such as melanoma, head and neck, liver or kidney cancer. The CDR3 runs from the conserved cysteine through the conserved F or W. A D gene is named only where the DNA matches it firmly. The size entry is marked missing in some rows and otherwise reads once, few, many or a size class.

>-|TRBJ2-3|-|TRBV19
TGTGCCAGTAGTTTGTCAGATACGCAGTATTTT
CASSLSDTQYF
>-|TRBJ2-2|-|TRBV25-1
TGTGCCAGCAGTGAAACCGGGGAGCTGTTTTTT
CASSETGELFF
>-|TRBJ1-1|-|TRBV5-5
TGTGCCAGCAGCTTGGTCACGCGGGATTTCACTGAAGCTTTCTTT
CASSLVTRDFTEAFF
>-|TRBJ1-6|-|TRBV27
TGTGCCAGCAGTTTATCAGGGCTCGGTTCACCCCTCCACTTT
CASSLSGLGSPLHF
>-|TRBJ2-3|-|TRBV7-9
TGTGCCAGCAGCCTCCAGACAGATACGCAGTATTTT
CASSLQTDTQYF
>-|TRBJ1-1|-|TRBV12-5
TGTGCTAGTGCCCAAGGAGGAGGGAACACTGAAGCTTTCTTT
CASAQGGGNTEAFF
>once|TRBJ2-3|-|TRBV7-6
TGTGCCAGCAGCTTAATGGGACAAAGCACAGATACGCAGTATTTT
CASSLMGQSTDTQYF
>-|TRBJ1-1|-|TRBV11-3
TGTGCCAGCGCGCCGGGGGCGTGGACTGAAGCTTTCTTT
CASAPGAWTEAFF
>-|TRBJ2-1|-|TRBV27
TGTGCCAGCAGTTTATCTGGTTGGCTGGGACAAATCAATGAGCAGTTCTTC
CASSLSGWLGQINEQFF
>-|TRBJ2-1|-|TRBV6-1
TGTGCCAGCAGTGAAGTGGTGATGAATGAGCAGTTCTTC
CASSEVVMNEQFF
>-|TRBJ2-7|-|TRBV7-2
TGTGCCAGCAGCTTGGGACGGGAAACCTACGAGCAGTACTTC
CASSLGRETYEQYF
>-|TRBJ1-4|-|TRBV30
TGTGCCTGGAGTGTACTAGGGCAGGGGTTTGAAAAACTGTTTTTT
CAWSVLGQGFEKLFF
>once|TRBJ2-1|-|TRBV7-2
TGTGCCAGCAGACCTAGGGGGGGCGACTCCTACAATGAGCAGTTCTTC
CASRPRGGDSYNEQFF
>-|TRBJ2-7|TRBD1|TRBV19
TGTGCCAGTAGTGGGGGACAGGCGCCCTACGAGCAGTACTTC
CASSGGQAPYEQYF
>few|TRBJ1-6|-|TRBV2
TGTGCCAGCACATACTCAGGCCCCCTCCACTTT
CASTYSGPLHF
>-|TRBJ1-1|-|TRBV19
TGTGCCAGTAGTATAGATCTCGGGGGCACGGCTTTCTTT
CASSIDLGGTAFF
>-|TRBJ2-1|TRBD2|TRBV14
TGTGCCAGCAGCCAGTTGGCCGGGACTATATACAATGAGCAGTTCTTC
CASSQLAGTIYNEQFF
>-|TRBJ2-7|TRBD1|TRBV28
TGTGCCAGCAGTTCCCCCGACAGGGCCTACGAGCAGTACTTC
CASSSPDRAYEQYF
>-|TRBJ2-7|-|TRBV6-6
TGTGCCAGCAGCCCACAGGGGAGGGCCACGGACGAGCAGTACTTC
CASSPQGRATDEQYF
>-|TRBJ1-1|TRBD1|TRBV6-5
TGTGCCAGCAGAACAGGGGGATTGAACACTGAAGCTTTCTTT
CASRTGGLNTEAFF
>-|TRBJ1-1|-|TRBV5-6
TGTGCCAGCAGCTTCTTAGGACAGCTGAACACTGAAGCTTTCTTT
CASSFLGQLNTEAFF
>-|TRBJ2-7|TRBD2|TRBV5-5
TGTGCCAGCAGCCGGGGGACTAGCGGTCCCCTGTCCTCCTACGAGCAGTACTTC
CASSRGTSGPLSSYEQYF
>-|TRBJ2-5|-|TRBV7-6
TGTGCCAGCGGGGGGGGGCCCCAAGAGACCCAGTACTTC
CASGGGPQETQYF
>-|TRBJ1-2|-|TRBV5-8
TGTGCCAGCAGCTCCCTAGCAACAGGGTTCGCGGGGTATGGCTACACCTTC
CASSSLATGFAGYGYTF
>-|TRBJ2-5|TRBD2|TRBV6-6
TGTGCCAGCAGTATGACTAGCGGACCTTGGGGGACCCAGTACTTC
CASSMTSGPWGTQYF
>-|TRBJ1-2|TRBD1|TRBV2
TGTGCCAGCACTCTCGGACCCACAGGGGGCTATGGCTACACCTTC
CASTLGPTGGYGYTF
>few|TRBJ1-2|-|TRBV9
TGTGCCAGCAGCGTAGCGGGGGGCTATGGCTACACCTTC
CASSVAGGYGYTF
>once|TRBJ2-5|-|TRBV30
TGTGCCTGGAGTGGTGGCCCGCAAGAGACCCAGTACTTC
CAWSGGPQETQYF
>-|TRBJ1-3|-|TRBV7-8
TGTGCCAGCAGCTTAGTTGACTCTGGAAACACCATATATTTT
CASSLVDSGNTIYF
>-|TRBJ2-1|TRBD2|TRBV29-1
TGCAGCGTTCTAGCGGGGATCAATGAGCAGTTCTTC
CSVLAGINEQFF
>-|TRBJ2-2|-|TRBV5-4
TGTGCCAGCAGCTCTGGTGGGGGGGGCACGAACACCGGGGAGCTGTTTTTT
CASSSGGGGTNTGELFF
>-|TRBJ2-5|-|TRBV19
TGTGCCAGTAGTAAGGAGCGGTACCAAGAGACCCAGTACTTC
CASSKERYQETQYF
>few|TRBJ1-3|TRBD1|TRBV5-6
TGTGCCAGCAGCTCCTTAGACAGGGCTGGAAACACCATATATTTT
CASSSLDRAGNTIYF
>-|TRBJ2-3|-|TRBV6-5
-
CASSSSTPDTQYF
>-|TRBJ2-7|-|TRBV29-1
TGCAGCGTTGAGTGCGAGCAGTACTTC
CSVECEQYF
>few|TRBJ1-2|-|TRBV5-1
TGCGCCAGCAGCTTTGACGGGGTGGTTGGCTACACCTTC
CASSFDGVVGYTF
>few|TRBJ1-1|-|TRBV6-5
TGTGCCAGCAGTTACTCCCCAAGGCGGAACACTGAAGCTTTCTTT
CASSYSPRRNTEAFF
>-|TRBJ1-3|-|TRBV18
TGTGCCAGCTCACCACTTCGGGAATTGGGAAACACCATATATTTT
CASSPLRELGNTIYF
>-|TRBJ1-2|-|TRBV7-2
TGTGCCAGCAGCTTAAACAGCCCTTTGGATGGCTACACCTTC
CASSLNSPLDGYTF
>few|TRBJ1-5|TRBD1|TRBV5-5
TGTGCCAGCAGCTCGACAGGGGTAAGATCTTCGGACAATCAGCCCCAGCATTTT
CASSSTGVRSSDNQPQHF
>-|TRBJ1-5|-|TRBV7-2
TGTGCCAGCACCCCGGGGGTCCGGGAGCCCCAGCATTTT
CASTPGVREPQHF
>-|TRBJ2-7|TRBD1|TRBV2
TGTGCCAGCAGTGAAGACAGGGGGACCTACGAGCAGTACTTC
CASSEDRGTYEQYF
>-|TRBJ1-3|-|TRBV6-6
TGTGCCAGCAGACCCTCCGGGCACTCTGGAAACACCATATATTTT
CASRPSGHSGNTIYF
>-|TRBJ1-1|TRBD1|TRBV5-1
TGCGCCAGCAGCTTTAACCCAGGGGGTAAAACTGAAGCTTTCTTT
CASSFNPGGKTEAFF
>-|TRBJ2-2|TRBD1|TRBV15
TGTGCCACCAGCAGACTCTCCGGGACAGTGAACACCGGGGAGCTGTTTTTT
CATSRLSGTVNTGELFF
>once|TRBJ1-5|-|TRBV2
TGTGCCAGCAGTCTGACCCAGTATAGCAATCAGCCCCAGCATTTT
CASSLTQYSNQPQHF
>-|TRBJ2-7|-|TRBV7-8
TGTGCCAGCAGCTTACGGACTCCCAACGAGCAGTACTTC
CASSLRTPNEQYF
>-|TRBJ2-1|-|TRBV19
TGTGCCAGTAGTATGGGTTTCTACAATGAGCAGTTCTTC
CASSMGFYNEQFF
>-|TRBJ1-6|-|TRBV25-1
TGTGCCAGCAGTGAGAGGGCGAATTCACCCCTCCACTTT
CASSERANSPLHF
>-|TRBJ1-6|-|TRBV5-5
TGTGCCAGCAGCACCGACAGGACCAATTCACCCCTCCACTTT
CASSTDRTNSPLHF